This record looks at one T cell receptor (beta chain) sequence and its context. Methods used by the authors: Reference gene primer amplification in the assay estimated nucleated cell counts. TCRdb keeps only in-frame clones here, not all; method: immunoSEQ multiplex PCR. V and J calls and clone size are as listed in that table; D and trimming were resolved from the DNA. The repertoire includes roughly 230,000 clones, approximately 90% of them detected once, and around 1.6% sits in the top ten. This record comes from a study of blood T cell repertoires in COVID-19. Across the study: Samples came from the United States, Italy and Spain, spanning acute and convalescent COVID-19.

V shed 5 bases and J 2 bases; nucleotides not matched to a gene: 9. Germline lookup yields CDR1 LGHDT and CDR2 YNNKEL (reference sequence). This CDR3 has 16 amino acids. This clonotype originated in a man aged 65 to 85 with acute or convalescent COVID-19. V usage is TRBV3-1 (or the pseudogene TRBV3-2) and J usage is TRBJ2-3; 8 bases fit TRBD2. The sequenced material came from peripheral blood. CDR3 coding DNA: TGTGCCAGCAGCGATTTGGGACTAGGGGTCACAGATACGCAGTATTTT. Its translation: CASSDLGLGVTDTQYF.